The source of this TCR beta chain is a study of cytomegalovirus exposure and HLA in healthy donors. General observations from the study: With later analysis, a missense DCLRE1C variant became linked to TCR beta V- and J-gene trimming. An analysis was carried out at a later point. It showed that HLA-associated TCR beta chains were more clonally expanded than equally common non-associated chains. The productive fraction for most TCR beta V segments was about 87% or about 30% in an earlier analysis. Of the V segments, some could not be distinguished, including TRBV6-2 and TRBV6-3, and were excluded.

CDR3 length: 15 amino acids. V lost 5 bases, J lost 3 bases, and 13 bases lay in between. Germline assignment: CDR1 MNHEY and CDR2 SVGAGI. PCR employed 60 Vbeta and 13 Jbeta primers. Clones were sequenced by immunoSEQ multiplex PCR, and TCRdb holds only the in-frame ones, with some missing. The table records over 50,000 clones, roughly 70% of them present only once. This clone was picked up a small number of times. What it recognizes is unknown. Sequencing was done on a sample of PBMCs. The genes are TRBV6-5 and TRBJ1-4; D might be TRBD1 (5 bases). The clonotype comes from a middle-aged man in good health and CMV-seropositive. CDR3 loop: CASSTSGSANEKLFF. The CDR3 coding sequence is TGTGCCAGCAGTACGTCAGGGTCGGCTAATGAAAAACTGTTTTTT.